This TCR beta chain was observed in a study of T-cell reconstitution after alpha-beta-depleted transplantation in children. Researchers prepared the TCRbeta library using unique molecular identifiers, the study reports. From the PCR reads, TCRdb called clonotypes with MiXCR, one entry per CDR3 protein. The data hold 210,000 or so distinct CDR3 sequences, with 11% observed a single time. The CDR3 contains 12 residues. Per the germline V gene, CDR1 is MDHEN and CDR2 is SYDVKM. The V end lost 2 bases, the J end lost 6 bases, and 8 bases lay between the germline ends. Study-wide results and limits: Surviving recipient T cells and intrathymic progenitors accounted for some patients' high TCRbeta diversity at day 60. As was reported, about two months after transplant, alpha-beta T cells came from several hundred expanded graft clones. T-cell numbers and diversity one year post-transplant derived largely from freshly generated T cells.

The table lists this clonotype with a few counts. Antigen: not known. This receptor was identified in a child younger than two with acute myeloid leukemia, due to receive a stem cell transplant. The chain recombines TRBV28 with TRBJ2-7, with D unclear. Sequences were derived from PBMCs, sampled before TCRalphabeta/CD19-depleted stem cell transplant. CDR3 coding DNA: TGTGCCAGCAGTTTACTAGTCCGCGAGCAGTACTTC. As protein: CASSLLVREQYF.